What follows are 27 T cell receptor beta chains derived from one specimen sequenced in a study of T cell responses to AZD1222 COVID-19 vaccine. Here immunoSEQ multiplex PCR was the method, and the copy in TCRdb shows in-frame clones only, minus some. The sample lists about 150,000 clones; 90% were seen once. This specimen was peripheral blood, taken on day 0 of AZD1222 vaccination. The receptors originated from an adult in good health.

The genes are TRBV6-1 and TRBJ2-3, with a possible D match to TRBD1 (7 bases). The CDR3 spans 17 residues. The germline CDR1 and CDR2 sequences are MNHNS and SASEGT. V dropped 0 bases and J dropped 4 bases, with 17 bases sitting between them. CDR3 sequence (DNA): TGTGCCAGCAGTGAAGCCACTACAGGGGACTGGGCAGATACGCAGTATTTT. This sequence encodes CASSEATTGDWADTQYF.

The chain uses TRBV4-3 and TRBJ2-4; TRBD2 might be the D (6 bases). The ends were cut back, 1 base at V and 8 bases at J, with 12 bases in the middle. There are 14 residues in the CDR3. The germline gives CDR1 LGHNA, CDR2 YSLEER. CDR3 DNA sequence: TGCGCCAGCAGCCAAGGGACCACGGGGGACATTCAGTACTTC. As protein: CASSQGTTGDIQYF.

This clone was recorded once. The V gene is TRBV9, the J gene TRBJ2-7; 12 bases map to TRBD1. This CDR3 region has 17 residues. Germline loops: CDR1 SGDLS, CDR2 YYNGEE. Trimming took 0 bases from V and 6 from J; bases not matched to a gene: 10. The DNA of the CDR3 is TGTGCCAGCAGCGTAGGCCCTCCGGGACAGGGGGCAGGCGAGCAGTACTTC. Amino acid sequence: CASSVGPPGQGAGEQYF.

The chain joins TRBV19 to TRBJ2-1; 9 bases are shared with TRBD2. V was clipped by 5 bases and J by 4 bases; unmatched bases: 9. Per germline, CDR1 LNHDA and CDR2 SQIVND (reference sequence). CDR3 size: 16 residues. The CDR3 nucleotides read TGTGCCAGTAGTCAGGGACTAGCTATGGTATACAATGAGCAGTTCTTC. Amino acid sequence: CASSQGLAMVYNEQFF.

This CDR3 is CATSDLKGGKYTDTQYF. The CDR3 nucleotides read TGTGCCACCAGTGATTTGAAGGGGGGGAAGTACACAGATACGCAGTATTTT. V is TRBV24-1 and J is TRBJ2-3; weak D call: TRBD2 (7 bases). V lost 0 bases, J lost 2 bases, and 14 bases lay in between. Germline CDR1 reads KGHDR; CDR2 reads SFDVKD. The CDR3 loop spans 17 amino acids.

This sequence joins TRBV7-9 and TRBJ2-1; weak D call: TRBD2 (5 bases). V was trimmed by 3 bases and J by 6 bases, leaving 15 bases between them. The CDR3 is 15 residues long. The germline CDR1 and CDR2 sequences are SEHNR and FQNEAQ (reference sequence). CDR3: CASSFKAGGSNEQFF. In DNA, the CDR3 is TGTGCCAGCAGCTTTAAGGCGGGTGGGAGCAATGAGCAGTTCTTC.

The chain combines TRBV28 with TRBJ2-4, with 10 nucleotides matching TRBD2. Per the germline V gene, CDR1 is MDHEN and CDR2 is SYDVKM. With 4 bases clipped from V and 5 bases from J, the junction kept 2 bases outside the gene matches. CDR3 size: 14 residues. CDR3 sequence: CASSSGLAENIQYF. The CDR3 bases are TGTGCCAGCAGTTCCGGACTAGCGGAAAACATTCAGTACTTC. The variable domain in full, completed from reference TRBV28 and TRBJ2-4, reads DVKVTQSSRYLVKRTGEKVFLECVQDMDHENMFWYRQDPGLGLRLIYFSYDVKMKEKGDIPEGYSVSREKKERFSLILESASTNQTSMYLCASSSGLAENIQYFGAGTRLSVL.

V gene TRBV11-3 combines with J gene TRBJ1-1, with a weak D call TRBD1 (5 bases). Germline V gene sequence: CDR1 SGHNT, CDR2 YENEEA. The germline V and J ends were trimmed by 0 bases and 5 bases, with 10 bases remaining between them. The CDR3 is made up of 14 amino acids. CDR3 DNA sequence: TGTGCCAGCAGCTTAGAAGGGGAGGGTACTGAAGCTTTCTTT. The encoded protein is CASSLEGEGTEAFF.

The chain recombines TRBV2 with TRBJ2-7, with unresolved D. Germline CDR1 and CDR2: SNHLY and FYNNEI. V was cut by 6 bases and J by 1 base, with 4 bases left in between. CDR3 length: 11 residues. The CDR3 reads CASRGSYEQYF. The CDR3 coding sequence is TGTGCCAGCAGAGGGTCCTACGAGCAGTACTTC.

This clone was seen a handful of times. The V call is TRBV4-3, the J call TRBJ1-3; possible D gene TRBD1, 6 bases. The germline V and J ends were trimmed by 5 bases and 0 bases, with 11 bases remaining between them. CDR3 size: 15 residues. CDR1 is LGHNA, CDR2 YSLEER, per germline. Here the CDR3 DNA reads TGCGCCAGCAGCAGGGACATCAGCTCTGGAAACACCATATATTTT. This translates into CASSRDISSGNTIYF.

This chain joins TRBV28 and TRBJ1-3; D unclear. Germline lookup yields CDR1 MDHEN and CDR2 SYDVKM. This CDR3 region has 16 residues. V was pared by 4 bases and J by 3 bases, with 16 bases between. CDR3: CASSYPDQTYGNTIYF. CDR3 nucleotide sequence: TGTGCCAGCAGTTACCCGGATCAAACGTATGGAAACACCATATATTTT.

The CDR3 sequence: CASSRLAGEIDNEQFF. DNA of the CDR3: TGCGCCAGCAGCCGTCTAGCGGGAGAGATCGACAATGAGCAGTTCTTC. The chain carries TRBV4-1 and TRBJ2-1; 10 positions agree with TRBD2. V was clipped by 4 bases and J by 5 bases; unmatched bases: 8. The V gene's germline CDR1 is MGHRA and CDR2 YSYEKL. The CDR3 sequence is 16 residues long.

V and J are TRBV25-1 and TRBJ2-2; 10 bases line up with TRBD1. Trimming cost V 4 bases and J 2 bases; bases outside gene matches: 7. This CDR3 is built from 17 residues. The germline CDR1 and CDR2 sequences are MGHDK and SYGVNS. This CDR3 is CASSGAGTGVNTGELFF. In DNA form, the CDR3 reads TGTGCCAGCAGTGGAGCCGGGACAGGGGTCAACACCGGGGAGCTGTTTTTT.

CDR3 coding DNA: TGTGCCAGCAGCTGGCGGTCGGGACCTGAAAAACTGTTTTTT. Its protein is CASSWRSGPEKLFF. This chain connects TRBV13 to TRBJ1-4; D may be TRBD1 (5 bases). V was trimmed by 4 bases and J by 7 bases, leaving 13 bases between them. There are 14 residues in the CDR3. The germline CDR1 and CDR2 sequences are PRHDT and FYEKMQ (reference sequence).

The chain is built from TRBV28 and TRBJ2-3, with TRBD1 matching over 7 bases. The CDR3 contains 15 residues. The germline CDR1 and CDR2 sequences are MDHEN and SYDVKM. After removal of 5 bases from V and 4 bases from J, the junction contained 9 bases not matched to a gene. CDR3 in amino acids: CASSEQGIRADTQYF. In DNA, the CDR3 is TGTGCCAGCAGTGAACAGGGGATCAGGGCAGATACGCAGTATTTT.

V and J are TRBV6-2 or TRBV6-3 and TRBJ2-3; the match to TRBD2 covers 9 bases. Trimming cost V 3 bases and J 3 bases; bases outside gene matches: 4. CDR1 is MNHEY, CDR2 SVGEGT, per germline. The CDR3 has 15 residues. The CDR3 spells CASSYGGRETDTQYF. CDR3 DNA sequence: TGTGCCAGCAGTTATGGCGGGAGGGAAACAGATACGCAGTATTTT.

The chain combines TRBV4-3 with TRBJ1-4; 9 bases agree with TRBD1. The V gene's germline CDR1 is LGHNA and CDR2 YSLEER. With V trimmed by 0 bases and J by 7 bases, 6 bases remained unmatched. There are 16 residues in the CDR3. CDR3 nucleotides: TGCGCCAGCAGCCAAGAATACGGGACAGGGCTTGAAAAACTGTTTTTT. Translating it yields CASSQEYGTGLEKLFF.

The CDR3 nucleotides are TGTGCAAGTCGCCCCGGGCCTAGCGATTCGGAGACCCAGTACTTC. Translation: CASRPGPSDSETQYF. V gene TRBV12-2 combines with J gene TRBJ2-5; the table names TRBD2, a call not compared with the DNA. TRBV12-2 is a known pseudogene. The CDR3 length is 15 residues.

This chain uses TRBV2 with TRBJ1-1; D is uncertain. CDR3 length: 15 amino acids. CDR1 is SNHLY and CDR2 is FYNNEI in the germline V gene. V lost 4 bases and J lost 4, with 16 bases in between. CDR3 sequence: CASSATAGGGTEAFF. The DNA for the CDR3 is TGTGCCAGCAGTGCCACCGCGGGCGGCGGCACTGAAGCTTTCTTT.

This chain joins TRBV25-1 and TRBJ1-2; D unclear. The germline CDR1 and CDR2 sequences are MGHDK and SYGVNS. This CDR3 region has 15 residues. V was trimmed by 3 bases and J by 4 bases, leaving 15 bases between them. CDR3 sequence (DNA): TGTGCCAGCAGTGAGTCGGGAAACAGATTCTATGGCTACACCTTC. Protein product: CASSESGNRFYGYTF.

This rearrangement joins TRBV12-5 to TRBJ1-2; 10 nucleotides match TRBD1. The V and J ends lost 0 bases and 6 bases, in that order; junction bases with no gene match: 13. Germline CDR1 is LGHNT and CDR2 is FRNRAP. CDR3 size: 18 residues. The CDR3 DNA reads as TGTGCTAGTGGTTTGGTACTGACAGGGGGCGCGGTTGATGATGGCTACACCTTC. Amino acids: CASGLVLTGGAVDDGYTF.

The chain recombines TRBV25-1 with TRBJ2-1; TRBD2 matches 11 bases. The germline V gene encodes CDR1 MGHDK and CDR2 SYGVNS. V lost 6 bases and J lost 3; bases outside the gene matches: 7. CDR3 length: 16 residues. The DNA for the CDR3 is TGTGCCAGCAGACCCCCCGGGACTAGCGGCTACAATGAGCAGTTCTTC. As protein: CASRPPGTSGYNEQFF.

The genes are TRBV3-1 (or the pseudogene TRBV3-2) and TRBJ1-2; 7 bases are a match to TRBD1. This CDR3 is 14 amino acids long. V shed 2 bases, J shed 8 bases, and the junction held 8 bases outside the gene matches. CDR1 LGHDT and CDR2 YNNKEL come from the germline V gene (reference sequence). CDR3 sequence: CASSQSEGAGGYTF. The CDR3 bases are TGTGCCAGCAGCCAATCTGAGGGGGCGGGAGGCTACACCTTC.

The CDR3 DNA is TGTGCCAGCAGTTCGTCAGGGGGCAATGGCTACACCTTC. It encodes CASSSSGGNGYTF. The chain is built from TRBV28 and TRBJ1-2; TRBD1 matches at 8 bases. V lost 4 bases to trimming and J lost 6 bases; unmatched junction nucleotides: 4. The CDR3 runs 13 residues. Germline-derived CDR1 and CDR2 are MDHEN and SYDVKM.

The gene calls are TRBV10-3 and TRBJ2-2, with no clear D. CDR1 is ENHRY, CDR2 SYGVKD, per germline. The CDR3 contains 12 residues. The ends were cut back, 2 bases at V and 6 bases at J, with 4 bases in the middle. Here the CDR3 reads CAISETSGELFF. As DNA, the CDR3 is TGTGCCATCAGTGAGACTTCCGGGGAGCTGTTTTTT.

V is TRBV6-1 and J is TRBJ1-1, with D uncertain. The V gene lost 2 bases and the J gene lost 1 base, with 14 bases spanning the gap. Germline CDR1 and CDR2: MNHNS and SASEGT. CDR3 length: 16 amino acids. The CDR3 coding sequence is TGTGCCAGCAGTGAATTGGCTTGGGAGCCGAACACTGAAGCTTTCTTT. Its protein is CASSELAWEPNTEAFF.

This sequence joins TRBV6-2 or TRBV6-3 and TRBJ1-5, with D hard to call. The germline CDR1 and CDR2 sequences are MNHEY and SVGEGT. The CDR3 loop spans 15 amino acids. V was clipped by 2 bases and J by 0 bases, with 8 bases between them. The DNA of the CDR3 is TGTGCCAGCAGTTACCTTTTCGGTAGCAATCAGCCCCAGCATTTT. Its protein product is CASSYLFGSNQPQHF.